One and the same sample provided the 24 T cell receptor beta chains below, sequenced in a study of blood T cell repertoires in COVID-19. Sequencing was performed with immunoSEQ multiplex PCR; in TCRdb, only in-frame clones are kept and a portion is missing. The sample lists fewer than 150,000 clones, roughly 85% occurring once. The sample comprised peripheral blood. All receptors come from a man between 50 and 59 years old with acute or convalescent COVID-19.

The V call is TRBV7-9, the J call TRBJ1-5, with a weak D call TRBD1 (6 bases). Trimming shortened V by 1 base and J by 3 bases, and 7 bases separated the two germline ends. The germline gives CDR1 SEHNR, CDR2 FQNEAQ (reference sequence). The length of the CDR3 is 14 residues. CDR3 in amino acids: CASSLDRDNQPQHF. CDR3 sequence (DNA): TGTGCCAGCAGCTTAGACAGGGACAATCAGCCCCAGCATTTT. Complete variable domain (other parts from reference TRBV7-9 and TRBJ1-5): DTGVSQNPRHKITKRGQNVTFRCDPISEHNRLYWYRQTLGQGPEFLTYFQNEAQLEKSRLLSDRFSAERPKGSFSTLEIQRTEQGDSAMYLCASSLDRDNQPQHFGDGTRLSIL.

The chain links TRBV5-1 to TRBJ2-1; 7 nucleotides match TRBD2. The J segment lost 2 bases and the V segment lost 0 bases, leaving 5 bases of the junction unmatched. Germline lookup yields CDR1 SGHRS and CDR2 YFSETQ. CDR3 length: 16 amino acids. CDR3 in DNA: TGCGCCAGCAGCTTGGTAGGACTAGACGCCTACAATGAGCAGTTCTTC. Protein product: CASSLVGLDAYNEQFF. Full variable domain (missing parts from reference TRBV5-1 and TRBJ2-1): KAGVTQTPRYLIKTRGQQVTLSCSPISGHRSVSWYQQTPGQGLQFLFEYFSETQRNKGNFPGRFSGRQFSNSRSEMNVSTLELGDSALYLCASSLVGLDAYNEQFFGPGTRLTVL.

The V call is TRBV11-3, the J call TRBJ2-1, with D perhaps matching TRBD2 (6 bases). V was cut by 4 bases and J by 6 bases, with 13 bases left in between. This CDR3 contains 14 residues. Germline V gives CDR1 SGHNT, CDR2 YENEEA. The CDR3: CASSSRDSVNEQFF. The CDR3 region has the DNA TGTGCCAGCAGCTCCCGGGACTCGGTCAATGAGCAGTTCTTC.

The CDR3 loop reads CSASVRQGNTEAFF. The CDR3 DNA is TGCAGTGCTAGTGTTCGGCAGGGGAACACTGAAGCTTTCTTT. This sequence joins TRBV20-1 and TRBJ1-1; D is possibly TRBD1 (5 bases). The CDR3 loop spans 14 amino acids. The V end was cut by 3 bases, the J end by 1 base, with 12 bases between. From germline, CDR1 is DFQATT and CDR2 SNEGSKA (reference sequence).

This chain connects TRBV5-1 to TRBJ2-5, with 9 positions matching TRBD1. This CDR3 is built from 16 residues. The ends lost 2 bases at V and 5 bases at J; junction bases unmatched: 10. Per the germline V gene, CDR1 is SGHRS and CDR2 is YFSETQ. In nucleotides, the CDR3 is TGCGCCAGCAGCTTACCCCCGGGACAGGGATGGGAGACCCAGTACTTC. It is translated as CASSLPPGQGWETQYF.

The V and J genes are TRBV18 and TRBJ2-7, with D uncertain. Germline assignment: CDR1 KGHSH and CDR2 LQKENI. Trimming took 5 bases from V and 2 from J, leaving 7 bases between them. The CDR3 runs to 12 residues. CDR3 sequence (DNA): TGTGCCAGCTCAACAGAAACCTACGAGCAGTACTTC. Its translation: CASSTETYEQYF.

This sequence joins TRBV4-1 and TRBJ2-1, with TRBD2 as a possible D gene (6 bases). Between the trimmed V and J ends, which lost 4 bases and 10 bases, there was a span of 11 bases. The CDR3 has 12 residues. Germline V gives CDR1 MGHRA, CDR2 YSYEKL. The CDR3 coding sequence is TGCGCCAGCAGCCTGATAGCGGACGAGCAGTTCTTC. Translation gives CASSLIADEQFF.

This clone was seen only a few times. CDR3 residues: CASSFNTDTQYF. In DNA form, the CDR3 reads TGTGCCAGCAGCTTTAACACAGATACGCAGTATTTT. The chain employs TRBV11-1 and TRBJ2-3; no definite D call. From germline, CDR1 is SGHAT and CDR2 FQDESV (reference sequence). This CDR3 has 12 amino acids. Trimming took off 3 bases at V and 2 bases at J, with 3 bases between the two ends.

J is TRBJ1-5 and V is TRBV24-1; no reliable D call. This CDR3 comprises 16 residues. Trimming shortened V by 1 base and J by 0 bases, and 9 bases separated the two germline ends. CDR1 and CDR2 from the germline V gene are KGHDR and SFDVKD. The CDR3 nucleotides are TGTGCCACCAGTGATTTTACGGACTATAGCAATCAGCCCCAGCATTTT. Translating gives CATSDFTDYSNQPQHF.

The chain joins TRBV2 to TRBJ2-7; D is uncertain. Germline CDR1 SNHLY, CDR2 FYNNEI. The ends were cut back, 6 bases at V and 0 bases at J, with 12 bases in the middle. CDR3 length equals 14 residues. In DNA form, the CDR3 reads TGTGCCAGCAGATTCGACATATACTCCTACGAGCAGTACTTC. It codes for CASRFDIYSYEQYF. The whole variable domain, remainder taken from reference TRBV2 and TRBJ2-7, is EPEVTQTPSHQVTQMGQEVILRCVPISNHLYFYWYRQILGQKVEFLVSFYNNEISEKSEIFDDQFSVERPDGSNFTLKIRSTKLEDSAMYFCASRFDIYSYEQYFGPGTRLTVT.

The rearrangement uses TRBV5-6 and TRBJ2-6; tentatively, D is TRBD1 (6 bases). This CDR3 region has 16 residues. Germline V gene sequence: CDR1 SGHDT, CDR2 YYEEEE. Trimming took off 4 bases at V and 0 bases at J, with 11 bases between the two ends. The CDR3 here is CASSLQGHSGANVLTF. The DNA of the CDR3 is TGTGCCAGCAGCCTACAGGGCCACTCTGGGGCCAACGTCCTGACTTTC.

The rearrangement links TRBV5-1 to TRBJ1-1; 10 bases line up with TRBD1. V lost 4 bases to trimming and J lost 3 bases; unmatched junction nucleotides: 3. CDR1 is SGHRS and CDR2 is YFSETQ in the germline V gene. The CDR3 is made up of 14 amino acids. The CDR3 bases are TGCGCCAGCAGCCCTGGACAGGGGGACACTGAAGCTTTCTTT. The encoded protein is CASSPGQGDTEAFF.

The rearrangement joins TRBV19 to TRBJ2-2; 11 bases are shared with TRBD1. From germline, CDR1 is LNHDA and CDR2 SQIVND (reference sequence). The V and J ends lost 3 bases and 3 bases, in that order; junction bases with no gene match: 3. CDR3 length: 16 amino acids. CDR3 sequence: CASSIGQGAYTGELFF. DNA of the CDR3: TGTGCCAGTAGTATTGGACAGGGGGCTTACACCGGGGAGCTGTTTTTT. The full variable domain, rest sourced from reference TRBV19 and TRBJ2-2, is DGGITQSPKYLFRKEGQNVTLSCEQNLNHDAMYWYRQDPGQGLRLIYYSQIVNDFQKGDIAEGYSVSREKKESFPLTVTSAQKNPTAFYLCASSIGQGAYTGELFFGEGSRLTVL.

The chain is built from TRBV14 and TRBJ1-4; D possibly corresponds to TRBD1 (5 bases). This CDR3 region has 14 residues. Per germline, CDR1 SGHDN and CDR2 FVKESK. The V end was cut by 0 bases, the J end by 12 bases, with 14 bases between. The CDR3 nucleotides are TGTGCCAGCAGCCAAGATTTAGTCAGGGATGAACTGTTTTTT. This translates into CASSQDLVRDELFF.

This chain joins TRBV6-5 and TRBJ1-2, with D unresolved. V shed 4 bases and J shed 6 bases, with 9 bases lying between them. The CDR3 length is 12 residues. Germline V CDR1 and CDR2: MNHEY, SVGAGI. The CDR3, as DNA: TGTGCCAGCAGTTGGCGGGGAGATGGCTACACCTTC. Protein sequence: CASSWRGDGYTF.

This rearrangement joins TRBV3-1 (or the pseudogene TRBV3-2) to TRBJ1-4, with D unresolved. The CDR3 runs to 15 residues. V gave up 6 bases and J gave up 3 bases, with 14 bases separating them. Germline V gene sequence: CDR1 LGHDT, CDR2 YNNKEL (reference sequence). The CDR3, as DNA: TGTGCCAGCAGTCTCACAGACGGCGCTAATGAAAAACTGTTTTTT. Amino acid sequence: CASSLTDGANEKLFF.

This clone turned up a few times. The chain employs TRBV3-1 (or the pseudogene TRBV3-2) and TRBJ1-1; possible D gene TRBD1, 5 bases. The CDR3 consists of 15 residues. Per the germline V gene, CDR1 is LGHDT and CDR2 is YNNKEL (reference sequence). The V end was cut by 3 bases, the J end by 3 bases, with 14 bases between. CDR3 in DNA: TGTGCCAGCAGCCACCACTCCGCCAGGGACACTGAAGCTTTCTTT. This gives the protein CASSHHSARDTEAFF.

V and J are TRBV3-1 (or the pseudogene TRBV3-2) and TRBJ2-6; possible D gene TRBD2, 5 bases. The V gene lost 5 bases and the J gene lost 5 bases, with 13 bases spanning the gap. The germline CDR1 and CDR2 sequences are LGHDT and YNNKEL (reference sequence). The CDR3 has 15 amino acids. CDR3 DNA sequence: TGTGCCAGCAGCAGGACTGGGGTCAGGGCCAACGTCCTGACTTTC. Its protein product is CASSRTGVRANVLTF.

This clone was seen only once. The rearrangement joins TRBV5-1 to TRBJ1-1; 8 nucleotides agree with TRBD1. The CDR3 is 17 amino acids. Trimming removed 0 bases from V and 4 bases from J; junction bases left unmatched: 11. Germline V gene lookup returns CDR1 SGHRS and CDR2 YFSETQ. The CDR3 DNA sequence: TGCGCCAGCAGCTTGGATTGGCCAGGGGGCAGTAGCACTGAAGCTTTCTTT. This translates into CASSLDWPGGSSTEAFF.

This CDR3 reads CASSFRTGQMNTEAFF. The CDR3 bases are TGTGCCAGCAGCTTTCGGACAGGACAGATGAACACTGAAGCTTTCTTT. This chain uses TRBV7-9 with TRBJ1-1; 7 nucleotides match TRBD1. Germline V lookup: CDR1 SEHNR, CDR2 FQNEAQ (reference sequence). The ends lost 3 bases at V and 0 bases at J; junction bases unmatched: 7. This CDR3 is 16 amino acids long.

This sequence joins TRBV5-4 and TRBJ1-5; D gene unclear. The ends were cut back, 4 bases at V and 2 bases at J, with 7 bases in the middle. CDR1 and CDR2 from the germline V gene are SGHNT and YYREEE (reference sequence). CDR3 size: 13 residues. The CDR3 loop is CASSREGNQPQHF. DNA for the CDR3: TGTGCCAGCAGCCGAGAGGGCAATCAGCCCCAGCATTTT.

V is TRBV14 and J is TRBJ2-2; unclear D gene. Trimming took 2 bases from V and 0 from J, leaving 10 bases between them. Germline V lookup: CDR1 SGHDN, CDR2 FVKESK. CDR3 length: 16 amino acids. The CDR3 DNA reads TGTGCCAGCAGCCAACGTTTACCTACGAACACCGGGGAGCTGTTTTTT. Its translation: CASSQRLPTNTGELFF. Full variable domain (rest looked up from reference TRBV14 and TRBJ2-2): EAGVTQFPSHSVIEKGQTVTLRCDPISGHDNLYWYRRVMGKEIKFLLHFVKESKQDESGMPNNRFLAERTGGTYSTLKVQPAELEDSGVYFCASSQRLPTNTGELFFGEGSRLTVL.

The chain links TRBV3-1 (or the pseudogene TRBV3-2) to TRBJ2-3; TRBD2 aligns across 9 bases. V dropped 4 bases and J dropped 3; count of bases not matched to a gene: 8. CDR1 and CDR2 from the germline V gene are LGHDT and YNNKEL (reference sequence). The CDR3 covers 16 residues. This CDR3 is CASSLAASGRTDTQYF. Written as DNA, the CDR3 is TGTGCCAGCAGCCTCGCAGCCAGCGGGAGGACAGATACGCAGTATTTT.

The table lists this clone with a few counts. J is TRBJ1-4 and V is TRBV2; weak D call: TRBD1 (5 bases). V dropped 6 bases and J dropped 10 bases, with 21 bases sitting between them. The CDR3 covers 15 residues. The germline gives CDR1 SNHLY, CDR2 FYNNEI. CDR3 sequence reads: CASRHPGLLEGKLFF. In DNA form, the CDR3 reads TGTGCCAGCAGACACCCGGGACTCTTAGAGGGAAAACTGTTTTTT.